This T cell receptor (beta chain) was documented in a study of blood T cells in healthy people across ages. There are 15 residues in the CDR3. V lost 1 base to trimming and J lost 8 bases, with 15 bases between them. PCR was performed a second time for about 6 to 12 cycles using a sample-barcoded 5' primer and a J-beta primer mix. TCRdb re-called the 5' RACE reads through MiXCR, storing one row per CDR3 protein. The sample has under 850,000 distinct CDR3 sequences, approximately 35% seen once. This clonotype was picked up a small number of times. The clonotype originates from a man in his late teens or twenties in good health. The chain combines TRBV12-3 or TRBV12-4 with TRBJ1-5, with unresolved D. Sequencing used blood. Here the CDR3 reads CASSLGEMWAEPQHF. The CDR3 DNA reads as TGTGCCAGCAGTTTAGGGGAAATGTGGGCTGAGCCCCAGCATTTT.